Listed below are T cell receptor beta chains from one sample, sequenced in a study of blood T cell repertoires in COVID-19. Method: immunoSEQ multiplex PCR; TCRdb's copy keeps in-frame clones and lacks some. The table shows 350,000 to 450,000 clones, with less than 90% occurring only once. Sequenced sample: peripheral blood. The receptors stem from a woman in her fifties or sixties with COVID-19, enrolled during active disease. The conserved cysteine and the conserved F or W are not part of the CDR3 here. The order of the fields is CDR3 length, V gene, J gene, CDR3 protein.

cdr3_length: 14; v_call: TRBV5-6; j_call: TRBJ1-6; cdr3_aa: ASSLSTGSYNSPLH
cdr3_length: 9; v_call: TRBV12-3/TRBV12-4; j_call: TRBJ2-7; cdr3_aa: ASAAAYEQY
cdr3_length: 11; v_call: TRBV5-1; j_call: TRBJ2-1; cdr3_aa: ASSLGLYNEQF
cdr3_length: 13; v_call: TRBV5-4; j_call: TRBJ1-6; cdr3_aa: ASSHTGQGESPLH
cdr3_length: 11; v_call: TRBV7-3; j_call: TRBJ1-2; cdr3_aa: ATHPSANYGYT
cdr3_length: 11; v_call: TRBV7-2; j_call: TRBJ1-2; cdr3_aa: ASSLVRAYGYT
cdr3_length: 12; v_call: TRBV5-1; j_call: TRBJ1-1; cdr3_aa: ASSVGQGRTEAF
cdr3_length: 11; v_call: TRBV6-5; j_call: TRBJ2-4; cdr3_aa: ASSYFQGSIQY
cdr3_length: 14; v_call: TRBV5-1; j_call: TRBJ2-2; cdr3_aa: ASSLMTGGGTGELF
cdr3_length: 15; v_call: TRBV11-2; j_call: TRBJ2-1; cdr3_aa: ASSSFRDIRIYNEQF
cdr3_length: 11; v_call: TRBV19; j_call: TRBJ1-2; cdr3_aa: ASSPLDTDGYT
cdr3_length: 15; v_call: TRBV5-4; j_call: TRBJ2-3; cdr3_aa: ASSPILAGFSTDTQY
cdr3_length: 13; v_call: TRBV27; j_call: TRBJ2-7; cdr3_aa: ASSLSWAPTYEQY